This entry describes one TCR beta chain. TCRdb's copy holds only in-frame clones and misses some; the assay was immunoSEQ multiplex PCR. The sample yields hundreds of thousands of clones, around 86% seen once. Germline assignment: CDR1 SQVTM and CDR2 ANQGSEA. This CDR3 contains 12 residues. The germline V and J ends were trimmed by 6 bases and 8 bases, with 15 bases remaining between them. The data were taken from a study of blood T cell repertoires in COVID-19. Across the whole study: From the United States, Italy and Spain came samples of acute and convalescent COVID-19.

This sequence was found in a woman aged 25 to 39 with active or convalescent COVID-19. Sequenced material: peripheral blood. The chain links TRBV29-1 to TRBJ2-3; the D gene is possibly TRBD1 (5 bases). The CDR3 nucleotides are TGCAGCGTGGTAAAGGGCCAGGGTACGCAGTATTTT. This gives the protein CSVVKGQGTQYF.